These 20 T cell receptor beta chains share one sample of origin, sequenced in a study of human T cells and chemical hapten exposure. Each CDR3 protein is one row after TCRdb ran MiXCR on the RACE reads. This table holds some 77,000 distinct CDR3 sequences, approximately 8.6% found once. Time point described: healthy volunteer bleed at 6 weeks. Total RNA was extracted from unfractionated whole blood. Sequencing was performed on whole blood. The receptors here all came from a female donor in good health. Some clones in this sample may be carry-over from other donors' samples.

Many counts were recorded for this clonotype. The chain has TRBV5-1 and TRBJ2-7, with D perhaps given as TRBD1 or TRBD2 (5 bases each). This CDR3 region has 14 residues. Germline V gene sequence: CDR1 SGHRS, CDR2 YFSETQ. The ends were cut back, 0 bases at V and 2 bases at J, with 9 bases in the middle. CDR3 loop: CASSLARGTYEQYF. CDR3 sequence (DNA): TGCGCCAGCAGCTTGGCCCGGGGCACCTACGAGCAGTACTTC.

This clonotype was seen more than once but under ten times. The rearrangement links TRBV5-1 to TRBJ1-4; D unresolved. The CDR3 covers 15 residues. The V end was cut by 7 bases, the J end by 3 bases, with 16 bases between. Germline V gene sequence: CDR1 SGHRS, CDR2 YFSETQ. The CDR3 DNA sequence: TGCGCCAGCGGGGAGAGTACAGCGGCTAATGAAAAACTGTTTTTT. It codes for CASGESTAANEKLFF.

In its sample, this clonotype was seen many times. This chain connects TRBV7-6 to TRBJ2-7, with 7 bases lining up with TRBD2. The CDR3 length is 13 residues. The germline V gene has CDR1 SGHVS and CDR2 FNYEAQ. V was clipped by 1 base and J by 6 bases; unmatched bases: 3. In DNA form, the CDR3 reads TGTGCCAGCAGCTTAGTCGCGGGGGTCGAGCAGTACTTC. It yields the protein CASSLVAGVEQYF.

The sample holds many counts of this clonotype. The rearrangement links TRBV12-3 or TRBV12-4 to TRBJ1-2, with 7 positions matching TRBD1. V dropped 3 bases and J dropped 4; count of bases not matched to a gene: 11. This CDR3 has 16 residues. The CDR3 DNA follows: TGTGCCAGCAGTTTGAGAAGGCAGGGGGACGCCTATGGCTACACCTTC. It translates to CASSLRRQGDAYGYTF.

This clonotype was observed at least ten times. The chain joins TRBV24-1 to TRBJ1-1; D call uncertain. The CDR3 contains 13 residues. Trimming cost V 5 bases and J 5 bases, with 11 bases left between them. CDR1 is KGHDR, CDR2 SFDVKD, per germline. CDR3 DNA sequence: TGTGCCACCAGTGTTTCATCCGGAACTGAAGCTTTCTTT. This encodes CATSVSSGTEAFF.

This clonotype was counted only a few times. The chain is built from TRBV3-1 and TRBJ2-7; 7 bases map to TRBD1. V shed 2 bases, J shed 3 bases, and the junction held 13 bases outside the gene matches. Germline CDR1 reads LGHDT; CDR2 reads YNNKEL (reference sequence). The CDR3 loop spans 17 amino acids. This CDR3 is CASSQTRQGMKYYEQYF. In DNA form, the CDR3 reads TGTGCCAGCAGCCAAACCCGACAGGGTATGAAATACTACGAGCAGTACTTC.

A few counts support this clonotype. V and J are TRBV9 and TRBJ1-6; D is ambiguous. Germline CDR1 is SGDLS and CDR2 is YYNGEE. V was pared by 0 bases and J by 6 bases, with 10 bases between. The CDR3 contains 15 residues. The CDR3 loop is CASSVEQTVNSPLHF. The CDR3 DNA sequence: TGTGCCAGCAGCGTAGAACAGACCGTTAATTCACCCCTCCACTTT.

Many counts were recorded for this clonotype. The chain uses TRBV6-5 and TRBJ1-2; D ambiguous. The CDR3 covers 12 residues. Germline CDR1 reads MNHEY; CDR2 reads SVGAGI. The V end lost 4 bases, the J end lost 4 bases, and 7 bases lay between the germline ends. For the CDR3, the DNA is TGTGCCAGCAGTTTCCGGGGCTATGGCTACACCTTC. Translation: CASSFRGYGYTF.

The genes are TRBV5-4 and TRBJ2-1; the match to TRBD2 covers 9 bases. J gave up 7 bases and V 4 bases, and 9 bases lay outside the gene matches. The CDR3 has 15 amino acids. The germline CDR1 and CDR2 sequences are SGHNT and YYREEE (reference sequence). This CDR3 is CASSVGTSKGNEQFF. The CDR3 nucleotides are TGTGCCAGCAGCGTCGGGACTAGCAAAGGGAATGAGCAGTTCTTC.

This clonotype was seen a handful of times. This sequence joins TRBV20-1 and TRBJ2-7, with TRBD1 matching 9 bases. Germline lookup yields CDR1 DFQATT and CDR2 SNEGSKA (reference sequence). V lost 6 bases to trimming and J lost 7 bases; unmatched junction nucleotides: 4. This CDR3 region has 11 residues. The CDR3, as DNA: TGCAGTGCGGGGACAGGGCGGGAGCAGTACTTC. Amino acid sequence: CSAGTGREQYF.

This clonotype came up a few times. The chain recombines TRBV5-1 with TRBJ1-1; D is undetermined. The CDR3 runs 16 residues. With 0 bases removed from V and 0 bases from J, the gap between germline ends came to 12 bases. Germline V gives CDR1 SGHRS, CDR2 YFSETQ. The CDR3 bases are TGCGCCAGCAGCTTGGAGAGGAGGCAGATGAACACTGAAGCTTTCTTT. It yields the protein CASSLERRQMNTEAFF. The entire variable domain, with the rest obtained from reference TRBV5-1 and TRBJ1-1, is as follows: KAGVTQTPRYLIKTRGQQVTLSCSPISGHRSVSWYQQTPGQGLQFLFEYFSETQRNKGNFPGRFSGRQFSNSRSEMNVSTLELGDSALYLCASSLERRQMNTEAFFGQGTRLTVV.

This clonotype was observed at least ten times. The CDR3 sequence: CSGIRRNTEAFF. CDR3 bases: TGCAGCGGAATACGGCGGAACACTGAAGCTTTCTTT. V and J are TRBV29-1 and TRBJ1-1; the D is unclear. Germline V gene data show CDR1 as SQVTM and CDR2 as ANQGSEA. The CDR3 sequence is 12 residues long. V was clipped by 7 bases and J by 1 base, with 10 bases between them.

The J gene is TRBJ2-5, the V gene TRBV6-2 or TRBV6-3; unclear D gene. The CDR3 totals 16 residues. From germline, CDR1 is MNHEY and CDR2 SVGEGT. Trimming removed 5 bases from V and 1 base from J, with 17 bases in between. The CDR3 spells CASSHPPPTVQETQYF. The CDR3 DNA reads TGTGCCAGCAGTCACCCGCCCCCGACGGTCCAAGAGACCCAGTACTTC.

This clonotype came up many times. The chain combines TRBV20-1 with TRBJ2-5, with 7 bases fitting TRBD1. The CDR3 is made up of 14 amino acids. V dropped 6 bases and J dropped 1; count of bases not matched to a gene: 8. CDR1 DFQATT and CDR2 SNEGSKA come from the germline V gene (reference sequence). The CDR3 nucleotides are TGCAGTGCATCCCCCCGGACAGGCCAAGAGACCCAGTACTTC. Translation: CSASPRTGQETQYF.

This chain links TRBV2 with TRBJ2-1; the D call may be TRBD1 or TRBD2 (5 bases each). V lost 2 bases and J 7 bases, leaving 12 bases between the germline ends. Germline V lookup: CDR1 SNHLY, CDR2 FYNNEI. The CDR3 has 14 residues. The CDR3 bases are TGTGCCAGCAGTGAAAATATGGGGGAAAATGAGCAGTTCTTC. Translating it yields CASSENMGENEQFF.

This clonotype occurred many times. The chain carries TRBV5-6 and TRBJ2-5; D not certain. Trimming pared 0 bases from V and 4 bases from J, leaving 4 bases between. This CDR3 spans 12 amino acids. The germline V gene has CDR1 SGHDT and CDR2 YYEEEE. The CDR3 nucleotides read TGTGCCAGCAGCTTGGTTGGAGAGACCCAGTACTTC. It translates to CASSLVGETQYF.

The chain has TRBV5-1 and TRBJ2-3, with TRBD2 matching 10 bases. V dropped 3 bases and J dropped 4; count of bases not matched to a gene: 5. Germline V CDR1 and CDR2: SGHRS, YFSETQ. The CDR3 has 15 amino acids. The CDR3 nucleotides read TGCGCCAGCAGCTCGTGGGGACTAGCGTCAGATACGCAGTATTTT. This translates into CASSSWGLASDTQYF.

The chain has TRBV7-2 and TRBJ1-5, with no clear D. There are 15 residues in the CDR3. The germline CDR1 and CDR2 sequences are SGHTA and FQGNSA. Trimming removed 1 base at V and 3 bases at J, with 10 bases between. CDR3 sequence (DNA): TGTGCCAGCAGCTTAGACGCAGGCCTCAATCAGCCCCAGCATTTT. Translating gives CASSLDAGLNQPQHF.

The chain recombines TRBV28 with TRBJ2-7; 7 bases fit TRBD1. Per germline, CDR1 MDHEN and CDR2 SYDVKM. The trim removed 6 bases at V and 0 bases at J, leaving 5 bases unmatched. The CDR3 sequence is 14 residues long. In DNA form, the CDR3 reads TGTGCCAGCAGCCGTGGACAGGCCTCCTACGAGCAGTACTTC. Translation: CASSRGQASYEQYF.

This clonotype was detected many times. The chain uses TRBV12-3 or TRBV12-4 and TRBJ1-2; D remains unclear. V lost 3 bases and J lost 5, with 7 bases in between. The length of the CDR3 is 12 residues. The CDR3 DNA reads as TGTGCCAGCAGTTTTGGTCGGTATGGCTACACCTTC. Its protein product is CASSFGRYGYTF.